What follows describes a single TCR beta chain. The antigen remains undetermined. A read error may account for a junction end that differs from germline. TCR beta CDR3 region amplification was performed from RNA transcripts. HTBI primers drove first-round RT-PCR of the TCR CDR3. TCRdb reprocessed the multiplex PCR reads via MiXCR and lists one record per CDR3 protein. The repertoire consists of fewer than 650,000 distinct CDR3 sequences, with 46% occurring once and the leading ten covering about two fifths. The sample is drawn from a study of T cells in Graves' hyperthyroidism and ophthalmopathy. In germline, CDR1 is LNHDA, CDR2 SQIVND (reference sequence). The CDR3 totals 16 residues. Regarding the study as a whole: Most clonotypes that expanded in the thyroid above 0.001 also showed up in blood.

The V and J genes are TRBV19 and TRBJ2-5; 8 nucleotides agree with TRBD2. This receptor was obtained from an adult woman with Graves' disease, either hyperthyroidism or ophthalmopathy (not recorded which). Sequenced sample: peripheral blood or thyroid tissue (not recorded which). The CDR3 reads CASRIGSGNTGETQYF. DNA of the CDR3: TGTGCCAGTCGTATAGGTAGCGGGAACACCGGGGAGACCCAGTACTTC.